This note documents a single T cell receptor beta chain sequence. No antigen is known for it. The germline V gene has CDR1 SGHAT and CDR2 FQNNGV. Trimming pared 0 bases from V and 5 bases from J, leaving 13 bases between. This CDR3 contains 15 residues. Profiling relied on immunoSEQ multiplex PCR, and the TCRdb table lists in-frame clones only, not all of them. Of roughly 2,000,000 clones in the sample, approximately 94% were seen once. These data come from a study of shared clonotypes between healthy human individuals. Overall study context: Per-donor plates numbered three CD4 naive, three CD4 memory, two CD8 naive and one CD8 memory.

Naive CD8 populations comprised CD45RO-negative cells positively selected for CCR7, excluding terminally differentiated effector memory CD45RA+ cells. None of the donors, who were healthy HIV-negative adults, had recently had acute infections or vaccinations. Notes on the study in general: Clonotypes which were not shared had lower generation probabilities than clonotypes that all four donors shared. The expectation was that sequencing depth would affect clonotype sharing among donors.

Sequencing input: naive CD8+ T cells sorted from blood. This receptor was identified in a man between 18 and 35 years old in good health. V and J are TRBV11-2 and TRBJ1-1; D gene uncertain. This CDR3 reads CASSLDYEGGTEAFF. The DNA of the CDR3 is TGTGCCAGCAGCTTAGATTACGAGGGCGGGACTGAAGCTTTCTTT.